The 23 T cell receptor beta chains listed next were all sequenced from one sample in a study of cytomegalovirus exposure and HLA in healthy donors. Amplification used 60 Vbeta primers and 13 Jbeta primers. Here immunoSEQ multiplex PCR was the method, and the copy in TCRdb shows in-frame clones only, minus some. In the table there are 170,000 or so clones, over 75% of which are singletons. The specimen sequenced was PBMCs. The receptors stem from a woman between 45 and 65 years old in good health and CMV-seropositive.

V usage is TRBV6-6 and J usage is TRBJ2-3, with D uncertain. The CDR3 sequence is 12 residues long. The germline V gene has CDR1 MNHNY and CDR2 SVGAGI (reference sequence). Trimming took off 7 bases at V and 4 bases at J, with 9 bases between the two ends. In DNA, the CDR3 is TGTGCCAGCACCCACTCCCCAGATACGCAGTATTTT. It codes for CASTHSPDTQYF.

V usage is TRBV4-3 and J usage is TRBJ2-2; D remains ambiguous. V gave up 0 bases and J gave up 0 bases, with 8 bases separating them. Looked up from germline, CDR1 is LGHNA and CDR2 is YSLEER. This CDR3 is built from 16 residues. Written as DNA, the CDR3 is TGCGCCAGCAGCCAAGAGGGCAGATCGAACACCGGGGAGCTGTTTTTT. This sequence encodes CASSQEGRSNTGELFF.

The chain joins TRBV5-1 to TRBJ2-5; a possible D gene is TRBD2 (5 bases). The J call may not be correct, given that the DNA end is closer to TRBJ2-7. Germline V CDR1 and CDR2: SGHRS, YFSETQ. This CDR3 region has 13 residues. CDR3 amino acids: CASSLGMGSEQYF. The CDR3 DNA follows: TGCGCCAGCAGCTTGGGGATGGGGAGCGAGCAGTACTTC.

The chain combines TRBV28 with TRBJ1-2, with 7 bases aligning to TRBD1. The germline V gene has CDR1 MDHEN and CDR2 SYDVKM. CDR3 size: 16 residues. V was pared by 7 bases and J by 2 bases, with 13 bases of the junction left unmatched. The CDR3 is CASTLFQGTVNYGYTF. In nucleotides, the CDR3 is TGTGCCAGCACCCTTTTTCAGGGGACAGTGAACTATGGCTACACCTTC.

The V gene is TRBV28, the J gene TRBJ1-2, with 7 positions matching TRBD1. Germline trimming cut 7 bases from V and 8 bases from J; bases unmatched to any gene: 16. This CDR3 has 15 amino acids. CDR1 and CDR2 from the germline V gene are MDHEN and SYDVKM. The CDR3 DNA follows: TGTGCCAGCAAGGCACAGGGGTTTTTTTTGGGAGGCTACACCTTC. It encodes CASKAQGFFLGGYTF.

This rearrangement joins TRBV18 to TRBJ1-1, with TRBD1 matching over 9 bases. CDR3 length: 16 amino acids. The V gene end was trimmed by 2 bases and the J gene end by 5 bases; junction bases not matched to a gene: 9. Looked up from germline, CDR1 is KGHSH and CDR2 is LQKENI. The CDR3 bases are TGTGCCAGCTCACCATCCCAGGACAGGGGTGGAACTGAAGCTTTCTTT. It codes for CASSPSQDRGGTEAFF.

This clone was observed a handful of times. This chain joins TRBV19 and TRBJ1-4, with 9 positions matching TRBD1. V lost 3 bases and J lost 8; bases outside the gene matches: 10. Per germline, CDR1 LNHDA and CDR2 SQIVND (reference sequence). This CDR3 region has 16 residues. CDR3 nucleotide sequence: TGTGCCAGTAGTATCTTCCACCGGGACAGGGACGAAAAACTGTTTTTT. This encodes CASSIFHRDRDEKLFF.

The DNA of the CDR3 is TGTGCCAGCTCGACAGGGGTCAACTATGGCTACACCTTC. Translating it yields CASSTGVNYGYTF. This chain links TRBV19 with TRBJ1-2; the match to TRBD1 covers 8 bases. The CDR3 covers 13 residues. The germline gives CDR1 LNHDA, CDR2 SQIVND (reference sequence). V was clipped by 9 bases and J by 2 bases; unmatched bases: 5. The variable domain in full, completed from reference TRBV19 and TRBJ1-2, reads DGGITQSPKYLFRKEGQNVTLSCEQNLNHDAMYWYRQDPGQGLRLIYYSQIVNDFQKGDIAEGYSVSREKKESFPLTVTSAQKNPTAFYLCASSTGVNYGYTFGSGTRLTVV.

V gene TRBV12-2 combines with J gene TRBJ1-4; the table's TRBD1 call for D was not verified on the DNA. TRBV12-2 is marked as a pseudogene. This CDR3 is built from 22 residues. The chain's CDR3 is CASRLVRESLLHTQALREKLFF. The CDR3 DNA sequence: TGTGCAAGTCGCTTAGTCAGAGAGTCACTTCTCCACACCCAGGCCCTTCGTGAAAAACTGTTTTTT.

This clone was recorded only once. The chain is built from TRBV5-4 and TRBJ2-3; 7 positions match TRBD1. The germline CDR1 and CDR2 sequences are SGHNT and YYREEE (reference sequence). V was clipped by 3 bases and J by 3 bases; unmatched bases: 7. CDR3 length: 15 residues. The CDR3 coding sequence is TGTGCCAGCAGCTGGTTGACAGGGAATACAGATACGCAGTATTTT. This encodes CASSWLTGNTDTQYF.

The rearrangement uses TRBV27 and TRBJ2-2; 7 nucleotides align to TRBD2. CDR3 length equals 17 residues. After removal of 10 bases from V and 0 bases from J, the junction contained 14 bases not matched to a gene. CDR1 and CDR2 from the germline V gene are MNHEY and SMNVEV (reference sequence). The CDR3 nucleotides read TGTGCCACCTCAGAGCGGGTTCTAGCGGCGAACACCGGGGAGCTGTTTTTT. Its protein product is CATSERVLAANTGELFF.

The J gene is TRBJ2-1, the V gene TRBV7-9; 13 bases match TRBD2. Germline values: CDR1 SEHNR, CDR2 FQNEAQ (reference sequence). The CDR3 has 16 residues. The junction had 5 bases not matched to a gene; V was cut back by 5 bases and J by 4 bases. DNA for the CDR3: TGTGCCAGCAGCCCTAGGACTAGCGGGGGTTACAATGAGCAGTTCTTC. It yields the protein CASSPRTSGGYNEQFF.

The V call is TRBV18, the J call TRBJ2-1; 7 positions agree with TRBD2. CDR3 length: 13 residues. Germline assignment: CDR1 KGHSH and CDR2 LQKENI. The J segment lost 5 bases and the V segment lost 2 bases, leaving 0 bases of the junction unmatched. The CDR3 loop reads CASSPSGDNEQFF. The DNA of the CDR3 is TGTGCCAGCTCACCAAGCGGGGACAATGAGCAGTTCTTC.

The CDR3 reads CSVRDPAEDYGYTF. The CDR3 DNA reads TGCAGCGTGCGGGATCCTGCGGAGGACTATGGCTACACCTTC. The chain recombines TRBV29-1 with TRBJ1-2; D remains unclear. The V gene's germline CDR1 is SQVTM and CDR2 ANQGSEA. CDR3 length equals 14 residues. Deletions cut 6 bases from V and 3 bases from J, with 17 bases between. The full variable domain, completed using reference TRBV29-1 and TRBJ1-2, is SAVISQKPSRDICQRGTSLTIQCQVDSQVTMMFWYRQQPGQSLTLIATANQGSEATYESGFVIDKFPISRPNLTFSTLTVSNMSPEDSSIYLCSVRDPAEDYGYTFGSGTRLTVV.

This clone turned up a few times. J is TRBJ2-7 and V is TRBV6-1; the D gene is possibly TRBD2 (7 bases). Germline assignment: CDR1 MNHNS and CDR2 SASEGT. Trimming shortened V by 6 bases and J by 6 bases, and 18 bases separated the two germline ends. The CDR3 extends over 14 amino acids. Here the CDR3 DNA reads TGTGCCAGCAGGGTGGGGGGGGCGCAGGGCGAGCAGTACTTC. Its translation: CASRVGGAQGEQYF.

The J gene is TRBJ2-1, the V gene TRBV28, with TRBD2 matching over 7 bases. Per the germline V gene, CDR1 is MDHEN and CDR2 is SYDVKM. The CDR3 totals 15 residues. V shed 2 bases, J shed 2 bases, and the junction held 3 bases outside the gene matches. As DNA, the CDR3 is TGTGCCAGCAGTTTAGGGGGGGGTCCCTACAATGAGCAGTTCTTC. This sequence encodes CASSLGGGPYNEQFF. Based on the CDR3 plus reference TRBV28 and TRBJ2-1, the full variable domain is DVKVTQSSRYLVKRTGEKVFLECVQDMDHENMFWYRQDPGLGLRLIYFSYDVKMKEKGDIPEGYSVSREKKERFSLILESASTNQTSMYLCASSLGGGPYNEQFFGPGTRLTVL.

J is TRBJ2-7 and V is TRBV7-2; tentatively, D is TRBD2 (7 bases). V lost 7 bases to trimming and J lost 5 bases, with 24 bases between them. There are 16 residues in the CDR3. CDR1 and CDR2 (germline): SGHTA, FQGNSA. The CDR3 protein is CASNRPGGRDANEQYF. CDR3 DNA: TGTGCCAGCAACCGGCCCGGGGGGCGCGATGCGAACGAGCAGTACTTC.

The chain combines TRBV30 with TRBJ1-6; D gene unclear. Between the trimmed V and J ends, which lost 3 bases and 7 bases, there was a span of 10 bases. The CDR3 runs to 13 residues. Germline CDR1 reads GTSNPN; CDR2 reads SVGIG (reference sequence). The CDR3 loop reads CAWRVSGNSPLHF. The CDR3 nucleotides are TGTGCCTGGAGGGTTTCAGGAAATTCACCCCTCCACTTT.

This sequence joins TRBV7-2 and TRBJ2-7; 11 nucleotides match TRBD2. With 5 bases clipped from V and 0 bases from J, the junction kept 6 bases outside the gene matches. Germline CDR1 and CDR2: SGHTA and FQGNSA. There are 16 residues in the CDR3. CDR3: CASSRSGGEPSYEQYF. The CDR3 bases are TGTGCCAGCAGCCGTAGCGGGGGGGAACCCTCCTACGAGCAGTACTTC.

The chain uses TRBV11-2 and TRBJ1-1; unclear D gene. The CDR3 loop spans 16 amino acids. Trimming removed 7 bases from V and 0 bases from J, with 18 bases in between. Germline V CDR1 and CDR2: SGHAT, FQNNGV. In DNA form, the CDR3 reads TGTGCCAGCACCTACGGTGCGGGGTTCATGAACACTGAAGCTTTCTTT. Amino acid sequence: CASTYGAGFMNTEAFF.

The gene calls are TRBV19 and TRBJ1-2, with TRBD1 matching over 7 bases. Germline V gives CDR1 LNHDA, CDR2 SQIVND (reference sequence). CDR3 length: 16 amino acids. Trimming at V came to 1 base and at J to 4 bases, leaving 9 bases not matched to a gene. The CDR3 DNA follows: TGTGCCAGTAGTATAGCCCTCGGGACAGCACCCTATGGCTACACCTTC. Translating it yields CASSIALGTAPYGYTF.

This chain joins TRBV7-2 and TRBJ2-7; 9 bases line up with TRBD2. Looked up from germline, CDR1 is SGHTA and CDR2 is FQGNSA. This CDR3 comprises 16 residues. V lost 7 bases to trimming and J lost 1 base; unmatched junction nucleotides: 11. The CDR3 sequence is CASNTHTSGSSYEQYF. The CDR3 DNA sequence: TGTGCCAGCAATACTCATACTAGCGGGTCATCCTACGAGCAGTACTTC.

The V call is TRBV18, the J call TRBJ1-4, with no clear D. The CDR3 spans 15 residues. Germline V gene sequence: CDR1 KGHSH, CDR2 LQKENI. Trimming removed 6 bases at V and 8 bases at J, with 19 bases between. The CDR3 region has the DNA TGTGCCAGCTCGAATTCCGGGATCCCCGGCGAAAAACTGTTTTTT. It translates to CASSNSGIPGEKLFF.